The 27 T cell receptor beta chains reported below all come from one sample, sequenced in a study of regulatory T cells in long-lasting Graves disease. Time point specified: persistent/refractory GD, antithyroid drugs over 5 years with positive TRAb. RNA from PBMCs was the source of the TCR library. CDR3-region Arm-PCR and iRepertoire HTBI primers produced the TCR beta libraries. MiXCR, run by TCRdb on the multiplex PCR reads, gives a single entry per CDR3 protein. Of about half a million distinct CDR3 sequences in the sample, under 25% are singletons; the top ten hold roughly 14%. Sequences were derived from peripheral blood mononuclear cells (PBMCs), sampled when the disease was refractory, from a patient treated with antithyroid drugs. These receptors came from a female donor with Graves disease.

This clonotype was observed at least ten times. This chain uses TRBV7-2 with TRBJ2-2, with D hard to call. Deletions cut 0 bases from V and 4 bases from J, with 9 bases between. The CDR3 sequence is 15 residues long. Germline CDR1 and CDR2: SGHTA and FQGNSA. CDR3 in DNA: TGTGCCAGCAGCTTAGCATCCTTCTCCACCGGGGAGCTGTTTTTT. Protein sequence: CASSLASFSTGELFF. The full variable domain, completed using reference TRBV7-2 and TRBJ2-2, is GAGVSQSPSNKVTEKGKDVELRCDPISGHTALYWYRQSLGQGLEFLIYFQGNSAPDKSGLPSDRFSAERTGGSVSTLTIQRTQQEDSAVYLCASSLASFSTGELFFGEGSRLTVL.

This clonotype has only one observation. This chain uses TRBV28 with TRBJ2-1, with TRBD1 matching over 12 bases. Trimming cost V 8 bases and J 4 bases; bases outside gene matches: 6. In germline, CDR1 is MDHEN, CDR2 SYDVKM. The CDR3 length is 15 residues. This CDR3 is CASWDRGLKYNEQFF. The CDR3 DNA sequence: TGTGCCAGCTGGGACAGGGGGCTAAAATACAATGAGCAGTTCTTC.

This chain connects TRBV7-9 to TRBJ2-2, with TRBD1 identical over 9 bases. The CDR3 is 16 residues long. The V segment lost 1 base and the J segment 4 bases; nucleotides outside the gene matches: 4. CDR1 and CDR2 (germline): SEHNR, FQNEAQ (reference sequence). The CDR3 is CASSLDRGPVTGELFF. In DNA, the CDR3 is TGTGCCAGCAGCTTAGACAGGGGGCCTGTCACCGGGGAGCTGTTTTTT.

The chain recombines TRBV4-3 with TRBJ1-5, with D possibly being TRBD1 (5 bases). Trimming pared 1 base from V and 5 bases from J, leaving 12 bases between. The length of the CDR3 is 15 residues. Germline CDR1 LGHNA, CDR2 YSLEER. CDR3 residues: CASSQGGAFDQPQHF. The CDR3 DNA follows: TGCGCCAGCAGCCAAGGAGGGGCATTCGATCAGCCCCAGCATTTT.

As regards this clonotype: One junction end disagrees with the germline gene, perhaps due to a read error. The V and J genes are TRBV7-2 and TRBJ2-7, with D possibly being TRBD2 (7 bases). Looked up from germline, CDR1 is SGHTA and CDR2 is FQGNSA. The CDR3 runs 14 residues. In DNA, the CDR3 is TGTGTCAGCAGCCCAAGGGGGGGGTCCTACGAGCAGTACTTC. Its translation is CVSSPRGGSYEQYF.

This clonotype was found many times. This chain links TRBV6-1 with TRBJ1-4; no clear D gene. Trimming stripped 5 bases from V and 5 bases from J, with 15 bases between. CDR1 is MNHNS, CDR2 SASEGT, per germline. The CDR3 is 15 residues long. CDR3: CASSLLTGENEKLFF. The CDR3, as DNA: TGTGCCAGCAGTCTCCTCACGGGAGAGAATGAAAAACTGTTTTTT.

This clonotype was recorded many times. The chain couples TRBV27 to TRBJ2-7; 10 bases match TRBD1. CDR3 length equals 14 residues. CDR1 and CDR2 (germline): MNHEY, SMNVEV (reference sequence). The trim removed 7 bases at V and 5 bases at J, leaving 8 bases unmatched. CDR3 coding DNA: TGTGCCAGCACTGGGGGACAGGGGTTTAACGAGCAGTACTTC. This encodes CASTGGQGFNEQYF.

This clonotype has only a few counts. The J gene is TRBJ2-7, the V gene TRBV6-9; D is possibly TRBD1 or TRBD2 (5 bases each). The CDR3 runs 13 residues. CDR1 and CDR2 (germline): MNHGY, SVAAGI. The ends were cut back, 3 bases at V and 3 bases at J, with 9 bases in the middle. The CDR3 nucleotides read TGTGCCAGCAGTTACGGGGCGCGCTACGAGCAGTACTTC. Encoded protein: CASSYGARYEQYF.

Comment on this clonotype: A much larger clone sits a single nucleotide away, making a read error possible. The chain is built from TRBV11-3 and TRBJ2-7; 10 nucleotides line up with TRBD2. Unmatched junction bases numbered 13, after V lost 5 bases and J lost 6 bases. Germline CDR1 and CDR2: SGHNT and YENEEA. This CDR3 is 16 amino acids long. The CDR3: CASSRGLAGVPCEQYF. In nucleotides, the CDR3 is TGTGCCAGCAGCCGGGGGCTAGCGGGGGTTCCCTGCGAGCAGTACTTC.

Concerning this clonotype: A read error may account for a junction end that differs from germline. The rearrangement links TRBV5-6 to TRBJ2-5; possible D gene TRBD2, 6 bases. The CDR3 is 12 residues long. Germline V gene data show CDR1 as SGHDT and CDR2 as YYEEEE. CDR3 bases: TGTGCCAGCAGCTTGGGGTCGGGAGTGTTCTTCTTC. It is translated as CASSLGSGVFFF.

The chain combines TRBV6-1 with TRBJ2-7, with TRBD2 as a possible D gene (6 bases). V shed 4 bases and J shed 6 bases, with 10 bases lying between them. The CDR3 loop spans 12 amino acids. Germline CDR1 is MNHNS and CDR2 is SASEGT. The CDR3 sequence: CASSARGSEQYF. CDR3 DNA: TGTGCCAGCAGTGCGCGGGGTTCCGAGCAGTACTTC.

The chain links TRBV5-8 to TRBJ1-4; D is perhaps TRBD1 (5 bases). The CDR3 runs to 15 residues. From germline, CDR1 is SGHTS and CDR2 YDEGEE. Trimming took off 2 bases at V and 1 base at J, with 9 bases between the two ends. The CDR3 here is CASSFDRGTNEKLFF. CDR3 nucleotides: TGTGCCAGCAGCTTCGACAGAGGAACTAATGAAAAACTGTTTTTT.

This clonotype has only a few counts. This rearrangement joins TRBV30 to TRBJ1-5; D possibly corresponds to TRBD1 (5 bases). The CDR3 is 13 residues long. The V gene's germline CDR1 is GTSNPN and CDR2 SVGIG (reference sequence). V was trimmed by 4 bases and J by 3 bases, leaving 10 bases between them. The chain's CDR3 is CAWTQGVNQPQHF. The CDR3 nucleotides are TGTGCCTGGACCCAGGGTGTCAATCAGCCCCAGCATTTT.

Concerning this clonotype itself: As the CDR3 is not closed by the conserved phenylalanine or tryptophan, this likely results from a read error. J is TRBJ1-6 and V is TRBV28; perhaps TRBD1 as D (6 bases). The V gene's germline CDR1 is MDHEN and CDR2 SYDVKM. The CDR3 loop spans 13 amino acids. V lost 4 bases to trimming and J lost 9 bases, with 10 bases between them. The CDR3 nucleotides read TGTGCCAGCAGTTCGACAGGAAGTTCACCCCTCCACCTT. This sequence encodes CASSSTGSSPLHL.

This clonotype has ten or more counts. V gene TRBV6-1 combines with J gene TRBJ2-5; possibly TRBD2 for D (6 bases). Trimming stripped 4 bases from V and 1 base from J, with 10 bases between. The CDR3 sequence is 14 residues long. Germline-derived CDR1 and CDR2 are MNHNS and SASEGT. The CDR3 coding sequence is TGTGCCAGCAGTGCCTGGGGAGGCCAAGAGACCCAGTACTTC. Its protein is CASSAWGGQETQYF.

The CDR3 bases are TGTGCCAGCAGCACTTGGGGCGGCCGGGTGACCCAGTACTTC. Residues: CASSTWGGRVTQYF. The gene calls are TRBV11-2 and TRBJ2-5; a possible D gene is TRBD1 (5 bases). CDR1 is SGHAT and CDR2 is FQNNGV in the germline V gene. The CDR3 has 14 residues. V lost 5 bases to trimming and J lost 7 bases, with 17 bases between them. Full variable domain (remainder filled in from reference TRBV11-2 and TRBJ2-5): EAGVAQSPRYKIIEKRQSVAFWCNPISGHATLYWYQQILGQGPKLLIQFQNNGVVDDSQLPKDRFSAERLKGVDSTLKIQPAKLEDSAVYLCASSTWGGRVTQYFGPGTRLLVL.

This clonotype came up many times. The CDR3 spells CASSLGAASNQPQHF. The DNA for the CDR3 is TGTGCCAGCAGTTTGGGGGCAGCTAGCAATCAGCCCCAGCATTTT. The chain links TRBV28 to TRBJ1-5, with D perhaps TRBD1 (6 bases). The germline V gene encodes CDR1 MDHEN and CDR2 SYDVKM. The CDR3 runs 15 residues. Trimming stripped 3 bases from V and 0 bases from J, with 9 bases between. The full variable domain, its missing parts supplied by reference TRBV28 and TRBJ1-5, is DVKVTQSSRYLVKRTGEKVFLECVQDMDHENMFWYRQDPGLGLRLIYFSYDVKMKEKGDIPEGYSVSREKKERFSLILESASTNQTSMYLCASSLGAASNQPQHFGDGTRLSIL.

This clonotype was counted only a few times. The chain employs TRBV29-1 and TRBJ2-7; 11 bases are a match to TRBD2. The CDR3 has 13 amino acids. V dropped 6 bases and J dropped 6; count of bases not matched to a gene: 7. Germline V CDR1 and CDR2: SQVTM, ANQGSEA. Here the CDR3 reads CSVVLAGDGEQYF. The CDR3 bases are TGCAGCGTCGTACTAGCGGGAGATGGCGAGCAGTACTTC.

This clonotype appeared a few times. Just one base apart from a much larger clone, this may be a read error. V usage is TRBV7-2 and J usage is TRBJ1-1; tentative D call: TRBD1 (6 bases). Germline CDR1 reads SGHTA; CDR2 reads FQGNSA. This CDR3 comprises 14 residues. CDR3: CASNEDRLNTEASF. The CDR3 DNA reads TGTGCCAGCAACGAGGACAGATTGAACACTGAAGCTTCCTTT. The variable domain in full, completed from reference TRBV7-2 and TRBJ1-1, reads GAGVSQSPSNKVTEKGKDVELRCDPISGHTALYWYRQSLGQGLEFLIYFQGNSAPDKSGLPSDRFSAERTGGSVSTLTIQRTQQEDSAVYLCASNEDRLNTEASFGQGTRLTVV.

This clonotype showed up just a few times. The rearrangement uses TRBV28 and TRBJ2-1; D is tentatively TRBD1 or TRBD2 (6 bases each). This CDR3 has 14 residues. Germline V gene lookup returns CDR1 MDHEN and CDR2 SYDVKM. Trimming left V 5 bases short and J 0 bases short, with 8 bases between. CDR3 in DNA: TGTGCCAGCAGTAGGGGGGCCTCCTACAATGAGCAGTTCTTC. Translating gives CASSRGASYNEQFF.

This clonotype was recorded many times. The CDR3 region is CATSDRQKQETQYF. In DNA, the CDR3 is TGTGCCACCAGTGATAGACAGAAGCAAGAGACCCAGTACTTC. This chain uses TRBV24-1 with TRBJ2-5; possible D gene TRBD1, 5 bases. Germline V gene sequence: CDR1 KGHDR, CDR2 SFDVKD. The CDR3 is made up of 14 amino acids. V lost 3 bases and J 2 bases, leaving 9 bases between the germline ends.

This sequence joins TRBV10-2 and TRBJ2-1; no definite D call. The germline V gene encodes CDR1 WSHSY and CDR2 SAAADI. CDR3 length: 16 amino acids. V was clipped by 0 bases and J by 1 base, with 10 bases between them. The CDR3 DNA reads TGCGCCAGCAGTGAGTCCTGGGGTGATTCCTACAATGAGCAGTTCTTC. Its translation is CASSESWGDSYNEQFF.

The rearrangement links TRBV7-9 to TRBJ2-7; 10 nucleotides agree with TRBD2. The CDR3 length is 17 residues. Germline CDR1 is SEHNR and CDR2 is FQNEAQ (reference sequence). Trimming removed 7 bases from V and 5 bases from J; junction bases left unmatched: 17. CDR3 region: CASTKDTGTSETHEQYF. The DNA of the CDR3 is TGTGCCAGCACCAAAGACACCGGGACTAGCGAGACCCACGAGCAGTACTTC. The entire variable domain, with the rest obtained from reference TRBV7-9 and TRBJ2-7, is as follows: DTGVSQNPRHKITKRGQNVTFRCDPISEHNRLYWYRQTLGQGPEFLTYFQNEAQLEKSRLLSDRFSAERPKGSFSTLEIQRTEQGDSAMYLCASTKDTGTSETHEQYFGPGTRLTVT.

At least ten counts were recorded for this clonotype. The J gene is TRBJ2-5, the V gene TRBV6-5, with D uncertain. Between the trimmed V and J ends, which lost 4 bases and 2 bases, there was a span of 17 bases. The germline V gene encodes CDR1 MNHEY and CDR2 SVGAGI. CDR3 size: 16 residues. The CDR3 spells CASSSWIRQVQETQYF. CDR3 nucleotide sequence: TGTGCCAGCAGTTCGTGGATTCGCCAGGTTCAAGAGACCCAGTACTTC.

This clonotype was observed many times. CDR3 DNA: TGTGCCAGCAGTCCAGATCCGAACTATGGCTACACCTTC. This sequence encodes CASSPDPNYGYTF. The genes are TRBV12-3 or TRBV12-4 and TRBJ1-2, with unresolved D. Trimming stripped 5 bases from V and 2 bases from J, with 9 bases between. The CDR3 has 13 residues.

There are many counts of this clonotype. For the CDR3, the DNA is TGTGCCAGCAGCGAAGGACAGACCCTCCACTTT. It specifies CASSEGQTLHF. The chain joins TRBV7-2 to TRBJ1-6, with D possibly being TRBD1 (6 bases). The germline V gene has CDR1 SGHTA and CDR2 FQGNSA. V gave up 5 bases and J gave up 14 bases, with 10 bases separating them. This CDR3 region has 11 residues.

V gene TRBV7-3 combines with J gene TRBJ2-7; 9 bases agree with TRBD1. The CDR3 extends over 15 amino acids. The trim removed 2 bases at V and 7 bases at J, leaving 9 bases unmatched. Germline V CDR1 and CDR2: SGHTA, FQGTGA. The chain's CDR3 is CASSLPRTGAGEQYF. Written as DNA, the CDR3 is TGTGCCAGCAGCTTACCCCGGACAGGGGCGGGGGAGCAGTACTTC.